Each of the 12 T cell receptor beta chains below was sequenced from the same sample in a study of T cell clones after liver transplantation. Profiled with immunoSEQ multiplex PCR; TCRdb holds only in-frame clones, not every one. Of 65,000 to 80,000 clones detected, 75% to 90% appear once; the ten largest clones hold approximately 2.8%. Source: CD4+ T cells from blood, taken at the 22-month timepoint. The receptors stem from a human patient who received a liver transplant. The T cells may come from the graft donor.

The V and J genes are TRBV5-3 and TRBJ2-5; TRBD2 aligns across 10 bases. TRBV5-3 is filed as an ORF, its function uncertain. J lost 5 bases, V lost 1 base, and 5 bases had no gene match. This CDR3 contains 15 residues. The CDR3 coding sequence is TGTGCCAGAAGCTTGAGGCTAGCGGGGGTGGAGACCCAGTACTTC. The encoded protein is CARSLRLAGVETQYF.

The rearrangement joins TRBV18 to TRBJ2-7; TRBD1 matches at 7 bases. Per the germline V gene, CDR1 is KGHSH and CDR2 is LQKENI. The CDR3 spans 15 residues. After removal of 6 bases from V and 5 bases from J, the junction contained 13 bases not matched to a gene. The CDR3 sequence: CASSLGTDSLDEQYF. CDR3 nucleotide sequence: TGTGCCAGCTCCCTCGGGACAGATTCCCTCGACGAGCAGTACTTC.

The rearrangement joins TRBV2 to TRBJ2-7; possible D gene TRBD1, 5 bases. CDR1 and CDR2 (germline): SNHLY, FYNNEI. With 8 bases removed from V and 4 bases from J, the gap between germline ends came to 15 bases. The length of the CDR3 is 13 residues. The CDR3, as DNA: TGTGCCAGCGGTAGGGTAGGGGATTACGAGCAGTACTTC. This sequence encodes CASGRVGDYEQYF. Together with reference TRBV2 and TRBJ2-7, the CDR3 gives the full variable domain: EPEVTQTPSHQVTQMGQEVILRCVPISNHLYFYWYRQILGQKVEFLVSFYNNEISEKSEIFDDQFSVERPDGSNFTLKIRSTKLEDSAMYFCASGRVGDYEQYFGPGTRLTVT.

The rearrangement joins TRBV7-6 to TRBJ2-5; no clear D. CDR3 size: 15 residues. Deletions cut 3 bases from V and 3 bases from J, with 14 bases between. Germline loops: CDR1 SGHVS, CDR2 FNYEAQ. CDR3 amino acids: CASSFSPGSEETQYF. The CDR3 DNA follows: TGTGCCAGCAGCTTCTCCCCCGGGTCGGAAGAGACCCAGTACTTC.

V is TRBV11-3 and J is TRBJ2-5; a weak D match, TRBD2 (5 bases). The CDR3 loop spans 13 amino acids. Deletions cut 5 bases from V and 5 bases from J, with 12 bases between. Germline V gene data show CDR1 as SGHNT and CDR2 as YENEEA. The CDR3 region has the DNA TGTGCCAGCAGCACTAGTGTGGGCGAGACCCAGTACTTC. Protein: CASSTSVGETQYF.

The V and J genes are TRBV9 and TRBJ2-1; D not certain. Trimming removed 0 bases from V and 4 bases from J, with 17 bases in between. This CDR3 has 17 residues. The germline CDR1 and CDR2 sequences are SGDLS and YYNGEE. The CDR3 loop is CASSVGGGGLTYNEQFF. CDR3 DNA sequence: TGTGCCAGCAGCGTAGGGGGTGGTGGGTTAACTTACAATGAGCAGTTCTTC.

This rearrangement joins TRBV19 to TRBJ1-5, with 10 nucleotides matching TRBD1. CDR3 length equals 14 residues. Germline V gene lookup returns CDR1 LNHDA and CDR2 SQIVND (reference sequence). The ends lost 6 bases at V and 6 bases at J; junction bases unmatched: 5. CDR3 in DNA: TGTGCCAGTAGCCCGACAGGGGGCAGTCAGCCCCAGCATTTT. Its protein is CASSPTGGSQPQHF.

The chain recombines TRBV2 with TRBJ2-5; 9 bases match TRBD1. The length of the CDR3 is 17 residues. In germline, CDR1 is SNHLY, CDR2 FYNNEI. The V segment lost 3 bases and the J segment 0 bases; nucleotides outside the gene matches: 8. The DNA for the CDR3 is TGTGCCAGCAGTGAGGGACAGGGTGAAGGATACCAAGAGACCCAGTACTTC. The encoded protein is CASSEGQGEGYQETQYF.

The CDR3 nucleotides read TGTGCCAGCATCAAGGGCCCAGGGGTTATTGAGCAGTTCTTC. Amino acid sequence: CASIKGPGVIEQFF. V is TRBV6-1 and J is TRBJ2-1; possible D gene TRBD1, 6 bases. The germline gives CDR1 MNHNS, CDR2 SASEGT. Trimming removed 7 bases from V and 9 bases from J, with 19 bases in between. The CDR3 covers 14 residues.

The V call is TRBV2, the J call TRBJ1-1; D may be TRBD1 (6 bases). Germline V lookup: CDR1 SNHLY, CDR2 FYNNEI. Trimming pared 6 bases from V and 1 base from J, leaving 12 bases between. There are 14 residues in the CDR3. CDR3 amino acids: CASSPQGQNTEAFF. CDR3 bases: TGTGCCAGCAGCCCGCAGGGACAGAACACTGAAGCTTTCTTT.

This rearrangement joins TRBV11-2 to TRBJ1-1; D is possibly TRBD1 (5 bases). Germline assignment: CDR1 SGHAT and CDR2 FQNNGV. Deletions cut 0 bases from V and 11 bases from J, with 13 bases between. This CDR3 spans 13 amino acids. CDR3 coding DNA: TGTGCCAGCAGCTTAGAGAGGGGCAGGGCTGCTTTCTTT. The encoded protein is CASSLERGRAAFF.

The V call is TRBV27, the J call TRBJ2-7; D gene ambiguous. V was pared by 5 bases and J by 1 base, with 3 bases between. This CDR3 is built from 11 residues. From germline, CDR1 is MNHEY and CDR2 SMNVEV (reference sequence). CDR3 loop: CASSPSYEQYF. As DNA, the CDR3 is TGTGCCAGCAGTCCTTCCTACGAGCAGTACTTC.